The clone carrying this T cell receptor (beta chain) has more than one count but fewer than ten. Its antigen is currently unknown. In total, each donor contributed a single heparinised blood draw that averaged approximately 0.12 L. Cell sorting via CD45RO/CCR7/CD25/CD127/CD95/CD27 was performed to obtain CD4+ naive, central memory, regulatory and stem cell-like memory cells. The study reverse transcribed the entire isolated RNA, so it sequenced expressed TCRB transcripts. Using immunoSEQ multiplex PCR, the repertoire was profiled, and TCRdb retains in-frame clones only, with some absent. This sample has under 300,000 clones, with roughly 24% found just once. Germline V CDR1 and CDR2: GTSNPN, SVGIG (reference sequence). CDR3 length: 14 amino acids. Trimming stripped 2 bases from V and 4 bases from J, with 9 bases between. These data come from a study of beta chain features in type 1 diabetes. Turning to the study itself: Sorted cells from all samples, numbering about 100,000,000, were examined. Whole-study results and caveats: Comparison showed that naive, central memory and Treg TCRB repertoires appeared more similar among patients than among healthy donors. Shorter TCRB CDR3s, moderately but significantly so, marked every one of the four CD4+ subsets in Type 1 diabetes patients.

Sequencing used naive CD4+ T cells from blood. This sequence was found in a woman aged 25-40 years with type 1 diabetes. This chain links TRBV30 with TRBJ2-6; possibly TRBD2 for D (5 bases). For the CDR3, the DNA is TGTGCCTGGAGTTCCGGGATAGGGGCCAACGTCCTGACTTTC. It specifies CAWSSGIGANVLTF.